This T cell receptor (beta chain) was found in a study of blood T cell repertoires in COVID-19. As originally analysed: From reference gene primer amplification, estimates of nucleated cell counts were derived. Generated by immunoSEQ multiplex PCR, the TCRdb table keeps only in-frame clones and is missing some. For V, J and clone size, that table is used; D and trimming come from the DNA. The sample comprises hundreds of thousands of clones, approximately 86% of which are singletons, and 1% to 1.5% rests with the top ten. Per germline, CDR1 MNHEY and CDR2 SVGAGI. The V end was cut by 5 bases, the J end by 5 bases, with 15 bases between. The CDR3 length is 14 residues.

The clonotype originates from a man aged 65 to 85 with acute or convalescent COVID-19. Sequenced: peripheral blood. The rearrangement uses TRBV6-5 and TRBJ1-1, with D perhaps matching TRBD1 (6 bases). In DNA, the CDR3 is TGTGCCAGCAGTCCTTGGGGGCAGGGGACTGAAGCTTTCTTT. It encodes CASSPWGQGTEAFF.